Listed below are T cell receptor beta chains from one sample, sequenced in a study of blood T cells in healthy people across ages. Using its own MiXCR run on the 5' RACE reads, TCRdb lists one record per CDR3 protein. Here the sample spans roughly 1,700,000 distinct CDR3 sequences, roughly 28% being singletons. Sequenced: blood. These receptors were taken from a woman aged 25-40 years in good health. CDR3s include the opening cysteine and the closing phenylalanine or tryptophan. The D gene is left open where the match is weak. A clone size is listed for some rows: how often the clone was seen (once, few, many), or a class if it is expanded.

>TRBV20-1|TRBJ1-6|-|many
TGCAGTGCTAGGGGGGCAGGGAGAAGGAACCCCCATACTTCACCCCTCCACTTT
CSARGAGRRNPHTSPLHF
>TRBV10-3|TRBJ2-3|-|few
TGTGCCATCAGTGCAGCTTACTCAGATACGCAGTATTTT
CAISAAYSDTQYF
>TRBV29-1|TRBJ2-7|TRBD2|few
TGCAGCGTTTCCCCTAGCGGGGTATACGAGCAGTACTTC
CSVSPSGVYEQYF
>TRBV29-1|TRBJ2-2|-|-
TGCAGCGTTTCCGTGGGAGCCGGGGAGCTGTTTTTT
CSVSVGAGELFF
>TRBV2|TRBJ2-7|TRBD1|-
TGTGCCAGCAACGAATGGGACAGGGGGTCCTACGAGCAGTACTTC
CASNEWDRGSYEQYF
>TRBV25-1|TRBJ1-2|-|-
TGTGCCAGCAGTGAGGGGAGGAACCATGGCTACACCTTC
CASSEGRNHGYTF
>TRBV2|TRBJ2-6|-|few
TGTGCCAGCAAGCCCAGATTCTCCTCTGGGGCCAACGTCCTGACTTTC
CASKPRFSSGANVLTF
>TRBV5-1|TRBJ2-6|-|many
TGCGCCAGCAGCTTAGGGGAAAGATCGACTGGGGCCAACGTCCTGACTTTC
CASSLGERSTGANVLTF
>TRBV9|TRBJ2-1|-|few
TGTGCCAGCAGCGTAGGCCCCGCTACCCCCGGTGAGCAGTTCTTC
CASSVGPATPGEQFF
>TRBV5-1|TRBJ1-1|-|-
TGCGCCAGCAGCTCCCCGGCCGGCACTGAAGCTTTCTTT
CASSSPAGTEAFF
>TRBV12-3/TRBV12-4|TRBJ1-5|-|-
TGTGCCAGCAGGGCCCGGGAGGAGCCCCAGCATTTT
CASRAREEPQHF
>TRBV20-1|TRBJ2-5|TRBD2|-
TGCAGTGCTAGCACTAGCGGGTATAAGGGGGAGACCCAGTACTTC
CSASTSGYKGETQYF
>TRBV7-9|TRBJ2-4|TRBD1|few
TGTGCCAGCAGCCCTACGACAGGGGCCATTCAGTACTTC
CASSPTTGAIQYF
>TRBV5-1|TRBJ2-1|-|few
TGCGCCGGCAGCTTGGGTCCGGGTCCCTCGCGGGAGCAGTTCTTC
CAGSLGPGPSREQFF
>TRBV20-1|TRBJ1-2|TRBD1|few
TGCAGTGCTAGCATTATACAGGGGGATTTAATGAACTATGGCTACACCTTC
CSASIIQGDLMNYGYTF
>TRBV6-2/TRBV6-3|TRBJ2-1|-|-
TGTGCCAGCAGAACCTACTACAATGAGCAGTTCTTC
CASRTYYNEQFF
>TRBV5-1|TRBJ1-2|TRBD1|few
TGCGCCAGCGCACACCCGGGACAGACTTATGGCTACACCTTC
CASAHPGQTYGYTF
>TRBV5-5|TRBJ2-7|-|-
TGTGCCAGCAGCTTGGGGCCGGCGGTGTCCTACGAGCAGTACTTC
CASSLGPAVSYEQYF
>TRBV9|TRBJ1-4|-|-
TGTGCCAGCAGCGTAGGCGGTACAACTAATGAAAAACTGTTTTTT
CASSVGGTTNEKLFF
>TRBV6-5|TRBJ2-7|-|many
TGTGCCAGCAGTTTAGGACGCGGCTTAAAGCAGTACTTC
CASSLGRGLKQYF
>TRBV3-1|TRBJ2-7|-|-
TGTGCCAGCAGCCAAGTAGAGTCCCCTAGCGCCGATCGGCTAGAGCAGTACTTC
CASSQVESPSADRLEQYF
>TRBV15|TRBJ2-5|TRBD2|few
TGTGCCAGTGGGTGGGGGGGAGAGGAGACCCAGTACTTC
CASGWGGEETQYF
>TRBV20-1|TRBJ2-4|TRBD2|-
TGCAGTGCTAGAGATAGCGGGAGTTCCAAAAACATTCAGTACTTC
CSARDSGSSKNIQYF
>TRBV18|TRBJ2-1|-|-
TGTGCCAGCTCACCACCGGGAGCCCATGCCTACAATGAGCAGTTCTTC
CASSPPGAHAYNEQFF
>TRBV14|TRBJ2-5|-|few
TGTGCCAGCAGCCTGTACAATTCGGGAGAGACCCAGTACTTC
CASSLYNSGETQYF
>TRBV15|TRBJ2-1|-|few
TGTGCCACCAGCAGAGACATGGACAGCTACAATGAGCAGTTCTTC
CATSRDMDSYNEQFF
>TRBV20-1|TRBJ2-1|TRBD2|-
TGCAGTGCCGCGGGGGGGCCTTATTACAATGAGCAGTTCTTC
CSAAGGPYYNEQFF
>TRBV12-3/TRBV12-4|TRBJ2-7|-|-
TGTGCCAGCAGTTTAGTGGGATTACCGACCTACGAGCAGTACTTC
CASSLVGLPTYEQYF
>TRBV12-3/TRBV12-4|TRBJ1-5|-|-
TGTGCCAGCAGTTCCAGGGATCTCGGCAATCAGCCCCAGCATTTT
CASSSRDLGNQPQHF
>TRBV7-9|TRBJ2-5|-|once
TGTGCCAGCAGCAGGGCCCGGGACGGAGAAGAACAGTACTTC
CASSRARDGEEQYF
>TRBV7-2|TRBJ1-2|TRBD1|few
TGTGCCAGCAGCTATATCGGACAGGGGGCGAGTGGCTACACCTTC
CASSYIGQGASGYTF
>TRBV5-1|TRBJ2-1|-|many
TGCGCCAGCTTGGACGACAATGAGCAGTTCTTC
CASLDDNEQFF
>TRBV29-1|TRBJ2-5|TRBD1|few
TGCAGCGTTCGACAGGGACAAGAGACCCAGTACTTC
CSVRQGQETQYF
>TRBV6-6|TRBJ1-5|TRBD1|-
TGTGCCAGCAGTTACTCGGGAGGGGGCATTAGCAATCAGCCCCAGCATTTT
CASSYSGGGISNQPQHF
>TRBV6-6|TRBJ2-1|-|few
TGTGCCAGCAGTTACTCGCAGCCCCTAGCTGAGCAGTTCTTC
CASSYSQPLAEQFF
>TRBV13|TRBJ1-6|-|few
TGTGCCAGCAGCTTCAGGGGTTCCTATAATTCACCCCTCCACTTT
CASSFRGSYNSPLHF
>TRBV11-1|TRBJ2-3|-|few
TGTGCCAGCAGCTTTCGGTGGGGGGAAACATACACAGATACGCAGTATTTT
CASSFRWGETYTDTQYF
>TRBV30|TRBJ1-2|-|-
TGTGCCTGGAGTGAGGAGGGCGGCTACACCTTC
CAWSEEGGYTF
>TRBV28|TRBJ1-5|TRBD1|few
TGTGCCAGCAGGGGCTGGACAGGGTCCGATCAGCCCCAGCATTTT
CASRGWTGSDQPQHF